The rows below give T cell receptor beta chains drawn from one sample of a study of cytomegalovirus exposure and HLA in healthy donors. Clones were sequenced by immunoSEQ multiplex PCR, and TCRdb holds only the in-frame ones, with some missing. Of 150,000 to 200,000 clones listed, almost 80% are singletons. Sequenced sample: PBMCs. The source of these receptors is a man aged 50 or older in good health and CMV-seropositive. Both conserved end residues are part of each CDR3. The order of the fields is clone size, D gene, V gene, J gene, CDR3 protein, CDR3 DNA. A D gene is named only where the DNA matches it firmly. Size is stated for part of the rows, as once, few or many counts, or as a class when the clone is expanded.

-	TRBD1	TRBV7-9	TRBJ1-1	CASLPNRDRATEAFF	TGTGCCAGCCTCCCTAACCGGGACAGGGCGACTGAAGCTTTCTTT
few	-	TRBV4-3	TRBJ2-7	CASSQSAGPYEQYF	TGCGCCAGCAGCCAATCAGCTGGGCCCTACGAGCAGTACTTC
-	TRBD1	TRBV29-1	TRBJ1-2	CSVEDLYRGNYGYTF	TGCAGCGTTGAAGATCTATACAGGGGAAACTATGGCTACACCTTC
-	-	TRBV11-2	TRBJ1-1	CASSFSRMDTEAFF	TGTGCCAGCAGCTTTAGCCGAATGGACACTGAAGCTTTCTTT
-	-	TRBV27	TRBJ2-2	CASSPSGQLNTGELFF	TGTGCCAGCAGCCCCTCGGGACAACTCAACACCGGGGAGCTGTTTTTT
-	-	TRBV28	TRBJ1-5	CASSLRVYQPQHF	TGTGCCAGCAGTTTACGAGTTTATCAGCCCCAGCATTTT
-	TRBD2	TRBV5-1	TRBJ2-1	CASSFQLADNNEQFF	TGCGCCAGCAGCTTCCAACTAGCGGATAACAATGAGCAGTTCTTC
-	-	TRBV15	TRBJ1-5	CATSWRGAVNQPQHF	TGTGCCACCAGCTGGCGGGGGGCGGTCAATCAGCCCCAGCATTTT
-	TRBD2	TRBV7-8	TRBJ2-5	CASSLRNGGGGETQYF	TGTGCCAGCAGCTTACGGAATGGGGGGGGAGGAGAGACCCAGTACTTC
-	TRBD2	TRBV5-1	TRBJ2-2	CASSLEALAGGTGELFF	TGCGCCAGCAGCTTGGAAGCACTAGCGGGGGGCACCGGGGAGCTGTTTTTT
-	TRBD1	TRBV7-9	TRBJ2-3	CASSRGTGDSSTDTQYF	TGTGCCAGCAGCAGAGGGACAGGAGACTCTTCCACAGATACGCAGTATTTT
-	-	TRBV23-1	TRBJ2-4	CASSVRQYKNIQYF	TGCGCCAGCAGTGTAAGACAGTACAAAAACATTCAGTACTTC
once	TRBD1	TRBV7-2	TRBJ2-7	CASSVTTGTGDYEQYF	TGTGCCAGCAGCGTAACCACCGGGACAGGGGACTACGAGCAGTACTTC
-	TRBD2	TRBV13	TRBJ2-3	CASSPTSGGADTQYF	TGTGCCAGCAGCCCCACTAGCGGGGGGGCAGATACGCAGTATTTT
-	-	TRBV28	TRBJ1-5	CATRGREAQPQHF	TGTGCCACCCGAGGGAGGGAAGCTCAGCCCCAGCATTTT
-	TRBD1	TRBV19	TRBJ1-4	CASRDRAEVGEKLFF	TGTGCCAGCCGGGACAGGGCGGAGGTCGGTGAAAAACTGTTTTTT
-	-	TRBV7-9	TRBJ2-1	CASSLNGRVGNEQFF	TGTGCCAGCAGCTTAAACGGCAGGGTAGGGAATGAGCAGTTCTTC
-	-	TRBV6-6	TRBJ1-2	CASRRGNYGYTF	TGTGCCAGCAGACGGGGAAACTATGGCTACACCTTC
few	TRBD1	TRBV29-1	TRBJ1-1	CAGQLTEAFF	TGCGCGGGACAGCTCACTGAAGCTTTCTTT
-	TRBD1	TRBV5-1	TRBJ2-5	CASSLTTRPGTGFQETQYF	TGCGCCAGCAGCTTGACCACTCGTCCCGGGACAGGGTTCCAAGAGACCCAGTACTTC
-	TRBD1	TRBV14	TRBJ1-2	CASSHRDRGISGGYTF	TGTGCCAGCAGCCACCGGGACAGGGGGATTTCGGGCGGCTACACCTTC
-	-	TRBV29-1	TRBJ2-3	CSASGSTDTQYF	TGCAGCGCTTCCGGGAGCACAGATACGCAGTATTTT
once	TRBD1	TRBV5-6	TRBJ1-2	CASSHGTGADGYTF	TGTGCCAGCAGCCACGGGACAGGGGCTGACGGCTACACCTTC
-	-	TRBV6-6	TRBJ2-2	CASTDSPGELFF	TGTGCCAGCACCGACTCCCCCGGGGAGCTGTTTTTT
-	TRBD1	TRBV19	TRBJ2-2	CASSIGQVVTGELFF	TGTGCCAGTAGTATTGGACAGGTGGTCACCGGGGAGCTGTTTTTT
-	TRBD1	TRBV18	TRBJ1-6	CASSPLGDSNSPLHF	TGTGCCAGCTCACCACTAGGGGACAGTAATTCACCCCTCCACTTT
-	TRBD2	TRBV28	TRBJ2-5	CASSSAGEDQETQYF	TGTGCCAGCAGTTCGGCGGGAGAAGACCAAGAGACCCAGTACTTC
-	-	TRBV6-1	TRBJ1-3	CASSGDSFVGNTIYF	TGTGCCAGCAGTGGGGACTCCTTTGTCGGAAACACCATATATTTT
-	-	TRBV6-1	TRBJ1-6	CASSELQAVNSPLHF	TGTGCCAGCAGTGAGTTACAGGCTGTAAATTCACCCCTCCACTTT
once	TRBD2	TRBV11-2	TRBJ2-2	CASSDEVRGGGAPGELFF	TGTGCCAGCAGCGACGAGGTTCGGGGCGGGGGGGCCCCCGGGGAGCTGTTTTTT
few	TRBD1	TRBV5-1	TRBJ2-7	CASSLGQGAYEQYF	TGCGCCAGCAGCTTGGGACAGGGGGCCTACGAGCAGTACTTC
-	TRBD2	TRBV5-1	TRBJ2-2	CASSTTLAGGSIGELFF	TGCGCCAGCAGCACTACCCTAGCGGGGGGTTCGATCGGGGAGCTGTTTTTT
few	TRBD1	TRBV10-1	TRBJ2-3	CASSLGDRIYTDTQYF	TGCGCCAGCAGTCTCGGGGACAGAATTTACACAGATACGCAGTATTTT
-	-	TRBV19	TRBJ1-5	CASSPRGGLGNQPQHF	TGTGCCAGTAGTCCCCGGGGAGGGTTAGGCAATCAGCCCCAGCATTTT
-	-	TRBV29-1	TRBJ1-1	CSVEVQGGISEAFF	TGCAGCGTTGAAGTCCAGGGTGGAATATCTGAAGCTTTCTTT
-	TRBD1	TRBV28	TRBJ1-4	CASRLNRGDIREKLFF	TGTGCCAGCAGACTGAACAGGGGGGACATTCGGGAAAAACTGTTTTTT
-	TRBD1	TRBV6-1	TRBJ1-4	CASQGVANEKLFF	TGTGCCAGCCAGGGGGTGGCCAATGAAAAACTGTTTTTT
-	TRBD1	TRBV11-2	TRBJ1-1	CALDRVNTEAFF	TGTGCCCTCGACAGGGTTAATACTGAAGCTTTCTTT
-	-	TRBV7-2	TRBJ1-5	CASSLAQGSQPQHF	TGTGCCAGCAGCTTAGCGCAGGGTAGTCAGCCCCAGCATTTT
-	TRBD2	TRBV27	TRBJ2-3	CASNGLAGPDTQYF	TGTGCCAGCAACGGACTAGCTGGTCCAGATACGCAGTATTTT
-	-	TRBV7-2	TRBJ2-5	CASSPGILDQETQYF	TGTGCCAGCAGCCCAGGGATACTGGACCAAGAGACCCAGTACTTC
many	-	TRBV11-2	TRBJ1-1	CASSFRTSNTEAFF	TGTGCCAGCAGCTTCCGGACATCGAACACTGAAGCTTTCTTT